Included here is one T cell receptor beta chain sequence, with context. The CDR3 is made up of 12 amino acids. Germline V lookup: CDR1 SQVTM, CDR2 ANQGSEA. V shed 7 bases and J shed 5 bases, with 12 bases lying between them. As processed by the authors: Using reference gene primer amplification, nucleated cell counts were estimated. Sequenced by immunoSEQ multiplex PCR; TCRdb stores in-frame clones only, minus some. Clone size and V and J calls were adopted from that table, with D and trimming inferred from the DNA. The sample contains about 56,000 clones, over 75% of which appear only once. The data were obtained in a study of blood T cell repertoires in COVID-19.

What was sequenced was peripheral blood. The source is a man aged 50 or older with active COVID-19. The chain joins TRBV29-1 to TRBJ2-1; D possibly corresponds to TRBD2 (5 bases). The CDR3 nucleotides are TGCAGCGCCAGACCGGGGAACAATGAGCAGTTCTTC. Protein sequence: CSARPGNNEQFF.